Each of the 15 T cell receptor beta chains below was sequenced from the same sample in a study of T-cell memory formation after mild COVID-19 (dated by TCRdb to the early 2020s). The library was prepared using 5' RACE. Data came from an Illumina NovaSeq 6000. In-frame beta chains were kept once TCRdb had trimmed the public reads at Q25 with fastp and called clones with MiXCR. Each entry is one CDR3 protein sequence, shown with its most common DNA and genes. Here the sample has roughly 610,000 distinct CDR3 sequences; 15% to 20% occur a single time. The ten largest clones capture about 7.4% of the sample. Sequenced input: PBMCs or a T cell subset sorted from them (not recorded which). These receptors were collected from an adult woman who had mild COVID-19 (a few samples of this study predate the infection). The sample titles of this study are shuffled in the database, so cell type and time point are left out; the donor was told from shared clones.

This clonotype has only a few counts. The chain uses TRBV7-9 and TRBJ1-1, with D perhaps matching TRBD1 (5 bases). The CDR3 is 13 residues long. Germline V gene data show CDR1 as SEHNR and CDR2 as FQNEAQ (reference sequence). Trimming pared 8 bases from V and 8 bases from J, leaving 18 bases between. The CDR3 bases are TGTGCCAGCTTCCGAGAACCAGGGACGGAAGCTTTCTTT. Translated, it gives CASFREPGTEAFF.

The V call is TRBV20-1, the J call TRBJ2-3; D assignment may be TRBD1 or TRBD2 (5 bases each). Germline CDR1 and CDR2: DFQATT and SNEGSKA (reference sequence). V was pared by 1 base and J by 3 bases, with 11 bases between. The CDR3 is 14 residues long. CDR3 sequence reads: CSARGRGVTDTQYF. The CDR3 DNA is TGCAGTGCTAGAGGCCGGGGCGTGACAGATACGCAGTATTTT.

Ten or more counts support this clonotype. The genes are TRBV25-1 and TRBJ2-5, with 7 bases fitting TRBD2. The CDR3 is 17 amino acids. From germline, CDR1 is MGHDK and CDR2 SYGVNS. Trimming cost V 3 bases and J 5 bases; bases outside gene matches: 15. CDR3 bases: TGTGCCAGCAGTGACAAGGGTGGGAGGGCTGGACTGGAGACCCAGTACTTC. It translates to CASSDKGGRAGLETQYF.

This chain links TRBV29-1 with TRBJ1-1; D possibly corresponds to TRBD1 (5 bases). With 7 bases removed from V and 1 base from J, the gap between germline ends came to 10 bases. The CDR3 spans 12 residues. Germline values: CDR1 SQVTM, CDR2 ANQGSEA. CDR3 sequence: CSAYRKNTEAFF. CDR3 DNA sequence: TGCAGCGCCTACAGGAAGAACACTGAAGCTTTCTTT.

The chain carries TRBV19 and TRBJ2-1, with 11 bases aligning to TRBD2. Trimming removed 6 bases from V and 5 bases from J; junction bases left unmatched: 3. Germline V lookup: CDR1 LNHDA, CDR2 SQIVND (reference sequence). The length of the CDR3 is 14 residues. CDR3 sequence (DNA): TGTGCCAGTAGAACTAGCGGGAGAGACAATGAGCAGTTCTTC. It yields the protein CASRTSGRDNEQFF.

The V call is TRBV29-1, the J call TRBJ1-3; 8 bases line up with TRBD1. V trimming: 3 bases; J trimming: 3 bases; junction bases outside the gene matches: 4. The CDR3 runs to 14 residues. Germline V CDR1 and CDR2: SQVTM, ANQGSEA. The DNA for the CDR3 is TGCAGCGTTGACGCAGGGGGCAGTGGAAACACCATATATTTT. Amino acid sequence: CSVDAGGSGNTIYF. Filled out from reference TRBV29-1 and TRBJ1-3, the complete variable domain reads SAVISQKPSRDICQRGTSLTIQCQVDSQVTMMFWYRQQPGQSLTLIATANQGSEATYESGFVIDKFPISRPNLTFSTLTVSNMSPEDSSIYLCSVDAGGSGNTIYFGEGSWLTVV.

This clonotype was counted a few times. The chain recombines TRBV23-1 with TRBJ2-1; D may be TRBD1 or TRBD2 (6 bases each). TRBV23-1 is assigned to the ORF class and has an uncertain function. The CDR3 runs 14 residues. Trimming pared 8 bases from V and 6 bases from J, leaving 17 bases between. CDR3: CASPSGGGPNEQFF. CDR3 coding DNA: TGCGCCAGCCCATCGGGTGGGGGGCCCAATGAGCAGTTCTTC.

The CDR3, as DNA: TGTGCCAGCAGTGGGCCCAGACCAGGAGGCTACACCTTC. It codes for CASSGPRPGGYTF. The chain employs TRBV25-1 and TRBJ1-2; D ambiguous. CDR3 size: 13 residues. Deletions cut 4 bases from V and 8 bases from J, with 14 bases between. CDR1 and CDR2 from the germline V gene are MGHDK and SYGVNS.

Only a few counts were recorded for this clonotype. The CDR3 sequence: CASSLGFGGPSGGGNEQFF. The CDR3 nucleotides are TGCGCCAGCAGCTTGGGTTTCGGAGGTCCTAGCGGAGGAGGCAATGAGCAGTTCTTC. The rearrangement joins TRBV5-1 to TRBJ2-1, with 7 positions matching TRBD2. The CDR3 consists of 19 residues. From germline, CDR1 is SGHRS and CDR2 YFSETQ. V trimming: 0 bases; J trimming: 6 bases; junction bases outside the gene matches: 18.

This clonotype was observed a few times. The J gene is TRBJ2-1, the V gene TRBV7-2; a weak D match, TRBD2 (6 bases). The germline gives CDR1 SGHTA, CDR2 FQGNSA. V shed 1 base and J shed 0 bases, with 13 bases lying between them. The CDR3 has 17 amino acids. DNA for the CDR3: TGTGCCAGCAGCTTAGGCCACGGGAGCCCCTCCTACAATGAGCAGTTCTTC. It specifies CASSLGHGSPSYNEQFF.

This chain uses TRBV12-3 or TRBV12-4 with TRBJ2-7, with TRBD1 as a possible D gene (5 bases). CDR3 length equals 13 residues. V lost 7 bases, J lost 5 bases, and 15 bases lay in between. DNA for the CDR3: TGTGCCAGCAAACAGGACGGATGGAACGAGCAGTACTTC. Protein product: CASKQDGWNEQYF.

This clonotype came up a few times. The chain uses TRBV25-1 and TRBJ1-2; no clear D. Germline assignment: CDR1 MGHDK and CDR2 SYGVNS. The CDR3 runs to 12 residues. Trimming stripped 3 bases from V and 1 base from J, with 3 bases between. Written as DNA, the CDR3 is TGTGCCAGCAGTGATTATAACTATGGCTACACCTTC. As protein: CASSDYNYGYTF.

The chain joins TRBV24-1 to TRBJ2-2; possibly TRBD2 for D (7 bases). CDR1 and CDR2 from the germline V gene are KGHDR and SFDVKD. Trimming took off 4 bases at V and 6 bases at J, with 14 bases between the two ends. The CDR3 totals 15 residues. The CDR3 nucleotides are TGTGCCACCAGTGACCCATCGGGGGGCTCCGGGGAGCTGTTTTTT. This codes for CATSDPSGGSGELFF.

The chain joins TRBV11-2 to TRBJ1-3; D uncertain. Germline values: CDR1 SGHAT, CDR2 FQNNGV. The CDR3 spans 16 residues. With 0 bases removed from V and 4 bases from J, the gap between germline ends came to 13 bases. Here the CDR3 DNA reads TGTGCCAGCAGCTTAGACGGTTTGTCCGAGGGAAACACCATATATTTT. This gives the protein CASSLDGLSEGNTIYF.

The chain uses TRBV29-1 and TRBJ2-3; unclear D gene. The CDR3 has 14 amino acids. CDR1 and CDR2 (germline): SQVTM, ANQGSEA. With 5 bases removed from V and 4 bases from J, the gap between germline ends came to 16 bases. The CDR3 region is CSVSPRLVADTQYF. CDR3 in DNA: TGCAGCGTTTCTCCTCGCCTCGTAGCAGATACGCAGTATTTT.